A selection of T cell receptor beta chains follows, all from one sample in a study of cytotoxic CD8 clonotypes in ibrutinib-treated CLL. Produced via immunoSEQ multiplex PCR; TCRdb's table is partial and in-frame only. There are more than 60,000 clones in the sample; approximately 87% occur only once, and roughly 35% lies in the top ten. The sequences come from PBMCs, collected after 24 months of ibrutinib treatment. The origin of the receptors is a human donor with chronic lymphocytic leukemia. CDR3s include the opening cysteine and the closing phenylalanine or tryptophan. The D gene is left open where the match is weak. Clone size is given for some rows only: seen once, a few or many times, or a class if the clone is expanded.

16	TRBV4-3	NA	TRBJ2-2	TRBD1	CASSQGRQGSTGELFF	TGCGCCAGCAGCCAAGGGAGACAGGGGAGCACCGGGGAGCTGTTTTTT
16	TRBV7-8	once	TRBJ2-1	TRBD2	CASSPITASGDNEQFF	TGTGCCAGCAGCCCCATTACGGCTAGCGGGGACAATGAGCAGTTCTTC
17	TRBV19	NA	TRBJ2-1	NA	CASSIKSGRDFYNEQFF	TGTGCCAGTAGTATTAAGTCCGGGCGGGACTTCTACAATGAGCAGTTCTTC
15	TRBV27	NA	TRBJ2-2	TRBD1	CASSLTGGSTGELFF	TGTGCCAGCAGTCTGACAGGGGGCTCTACCGGGGAGCTGTTTTTT
16	TRBV6-6	NA	TRBJ2-1	TRBD2	CASSYGPSGLYNEQFF	TGTGCCAGCAGTTACGGGCCTAGCGGACTATACAATGAGCAGTTCTTC
12	TRBV28	NA	TRBJ2-7	NA	CASSLTDYEQYF	TGTGCCAGCAGTTTGACCGACTACGAGCAGTACTTC
16	TRBV7-9	NA	TRBJ2-7	NA	CASSTHRDIALYEQYF	TGTGCCAGCAGCACCCACCGGGACATCGCTCTTTACGAGCAGTACTTC
13	TRBV19	NA	TRBJ1-1	NA	CASSTLGNTEAFF	TGTGCCAGTAGTACTCTGGGGAACACTGAAGCTTTCTTT
16	TRBV9	once	TRBJ2-4	TRBD1	CASSTQDRGGVDIQYF	TGTGCCAGCAGCACCCAGGACAGGGGAGGGGTTGACATTCAGTACTTC
14	TRBV9	few	TRBJ1-2	TRBD1	CASSGTGTFGGYTF	TGTGCCAGCAGCGGGACAGGGACCTTCGGTGGCTACACCTTC
12	TRBV30	NA	TRBJ1-2	NA	CAWEGGIGGYTF	TGTGCCTGGGAGGGAGGGATTGGTGGCTACACCTTC
12	TRBV14	NA	TRBJ1-2	NA	CASSQDRRGYTF	TGTGCCAGCAGCCAAGATCGGCGTGGCTACACCTTC
16	TRBV5-1	NA	TRBJ2-1	TRBD2	CASSLAGLAVYNEQFF	TGCGCCAGCAGCTTGGCCGGGCTAGCGGTCTACAATGAGCAGTTCTTC
12	TRBV5-1	NA	TRBJ2-5	NA	CASSRPRETQYF	TGCGCCAGCAGCCGGCCCCGAGAGACCCAGTACTTC
16	TRBV5-8	NA	TRBJ2-3	NA	CASSLRAASSTDTQYF	TGTGCCAGCAGCTTGAGAGCAGCATCTTCCACAGATACGCAGTATTTT
14	TRBV5-1	NA	TRBJ2-7	NA	CASSRDPVEDEQYF	TGCGCCAGCAGCCGCGACCCCGTGGAAGACGAGCAGTACTTC
14	TRBV6-5	NA	TRBJ2-1	NA	CASGPRGTYNEQFF	TGTGCCAGCGGCCCGAGAGGTACCTACAATGAGCAGTTCTTC
13	TRBV7-9	NA	TRBJ2-5	NA	CASSLALTTGLYF	TGTGCCAGCAGCTTAGCGCTTACAACGGGACTGTACTTC